This TCR beta chain was sequenced in a study of human T cells and chemical hapten exposure. Study as a whole: Sensitization involved placing 2% DPC onto an approximately 2 cm by approximately 2 cm region of upper inner arm skin.

J gave up 5 bases and V 8 bases, and 8 bases lay outside the gene matches. Germline V gene lookup returns CDR1 SGHRS and CDR2 YFSETQ. The CDR3 is 15 residues long. Time point given: patch test 1, 2 weeks after DPC sensitization. Treatment defined: therapeutic diphenylcyclopropenone sensitization with weekly scalp DPC. This clonotype has only a few counts. Individual cDNA molecules (in the library) carried attached unique molecular identifiers. One entry per CDR3 protein, called by TCRdb with MiXCR from the RACE reads. The sample lists 370,000 or so distinct CDR3 sequences; approximately 5% were seen once.

The receptor was derived from a woman aged 50 to 60 with alopecia areata. Some clones in this sample may be carry-over from other donors' samples. This chain uses TRBV5-1 with TRBJ2-3, with TRBD2 identical over 13 bases. Material: whole blood, obtained in connection with sensitization to the hapten diphenylcyclopropenone (DPC). CDR3 in amino acids: CASGLAGAIGDTQYF. CDR3 nucleotides: TGCGCCAGTGGACTAGCGGGGGCCATCGGAGATACGCAGTATTTT.